Below, 19 T cell receptor beta chains from the same sample are listed, as sequenced in a study of T cell responses to AZD1222 COVID-19 vaccine. Repertoires were generated with immunoSEQ multiplex PCR, while TCRdb's copy carries only in-frame clones and drops some. The sample holds about 120,000 clones, approximately 90% seen once. This specimen consisted of peripheral blood, obtained on day 0 of AZD1222 vaccination. These receptor sequences come from an adult in good health.

This sequence joins TRBV5-4 and TRBJ2-7; 9 nucleotides agree with TRBD2. This CDR3 region has 14 residues. J was trimmed by 3 bases and V by 6 bases; bases with no gene match: 7. In germline, CDR1 is SGHNT, CDR2 YYREEE (reference sequence). In DNA form, the CDR3 reads TGTGCCAGCACCCGCGGGGGGGGCGGCTACGAGCAGTACTTC. Residues: CASTRGGGGYEQYF.

The rearrangement uses TRBV18 and TRBJ2-2; 8 bases are shared with TRBD1. The trim removed 3 bases at V and 5 bases at J, leaving 8 bases unmatched. Per the germline V gene, CDR1 is KGHSH and CDR2 is LQKENI. This CDR3 comprises 16 residues. The CDR3 DNA follows: TGTGCCAGCTCACCTGGACAGGGTTCGTGGACCGGGGAGCTGTTTTTT. Encoded protein: CASSPGQGSWTGELFF.

The chain has TRBV7-9 and TRBJ2-1; the match to TRBD1 covers 9 bases. The CDR3 runs to 15 residues. Germline V gene lookup returns CDR1 SEHNR and CDR2 FQNEAQ (reference sequence). Trimming cost V 3 bases and J 7 bases; bases outside gene matches: 7. The CDR3 DNA is TGTGCCAGCAGCTTGGGGTTGACAGGGGGAAATGAGCAGTTCTTC. Translation: CASSLGLTGGNEQFF.

The chain carries TRBV25-1 and TRBJ1-2; 7 positions match TRBD1. Germline V lookup: CDR1 MGHDK, CDR2 SYGVNS. Trimming removed 0 bases from V and 7 bases from J; junction bases left unmatched: 11. This CDR3 contains 16 residues. This CDR3 is CASSEYRAGGSGGYTF. The CDR3 coding sequence is TGTGCCAGCAGTGAATATCGGGCAGGGGGGTCAGGTGGCTACACCTTC.

V usage is TRBV2 and J usage is TRBJ1-3; D remains unclear. Germline CDR1 SNHLY, CDR2 FYNNEI. This CDR3 comprises 14 residues. V was clipped by 6 bases and J by 2 bases, with 11 bases between them. This chain's CDR3 is CASSRRWAGNTIYF. DNA of the CDR3: TGTGCCAGCAGCCGCCGCTGGGCTGGAAACACCATATATTTT.

The chain has TRBV5-1 and TRBJ1-2; D perhaps matches TRBD1 (5 bases). V lost 2 bases and J lost 7, with 21 bases in between. CDR3 length: 16 amino acids. The germline V gene has CDR1 SGHRS and CDR2 YFSETQ. The CDR3 protein is CASSLASKGTMGGYTF. The CDR3 nucleotides read TGCGCCAGCAGCTTAGCCTCTAAAGGGACGATGGGTGGCTACACCTTC.

The genes are TRBV7-9 and TRBJ1-1; no definite D call. Trimming shortened V by 1 base and J by 3 bases, and 9 bases separated the two germline ends. CDR3 size: 14 residues. Germline V gene sequence: CDR1 SEHNR, CDR2 FQNEAQ (reference sequence). DNA of the CDR3: TGTGCCAGCAGCTTAGGGGTTGCGGACACTGAAGCTTTCTTT. This encodes CASSLGVADTEAFF.

The chain is built from TRBV5-6 and TRBJ2-1; 8 positions agree with TRBD2. V shed 0 bases, J shed 6 bases, and the junction held 5 bases outside the gene matches. The CDR3 has 15 residues. Germline V gene lookup returns CDR1 SGHDT and CDR2 YYEEEE. As DNA, the CDR3 is TGTGCCAGCAGCTTGGGGCTTACTAGCGGCAATGAGCAGTTCTTC. Amino acid sequence: CASSLGLTSGNEQFF.

The chain has TRBV7-3 and TRBJ1-3; D not resolved. CDR3 length: 15 amino acids. V was cut by 5 bases and J by 6 bases, with 17 bases left in between. Germline values: CDR1 SGHTA, CDR2 FQGTGA. The CDR3 reads CASSREGTIENTIYF. The DNA for the CDR3 is TGTGCCAGCAGCCGAGAGGGTACCATCGAAAACACCATATATTTT.

V is TRBV10-3 and J is TRBJ1-2; maybe TRBD1 (6 bases). V was shortened by 3 bases and J by 4 bases, with 18 bases between the two germline ends. CDR1 is ENHRY and CDR2 is SYGVKD in the germline V gene. The CDR3 totals 16 residues. Here the CDR3 DNA reads TGTGCCATCAGTGACCGACAGGCACGAACCTCCTATGGCTACACCTTC. It specifies CAISDRQARTSYGYTF.

This clone was recorded a few times. The gene calls are TRBV5-6 and TRBJ1-5; TRBD1 matches at 7 bases. CDR1 and CDR2 (germline): SGHDT, YYEEEE. CDR3 length: 16 amino acids. V dropped 2 bases and J dropped 4; count of bases not matched to a gene: 9. The CDR3 region is CASSFQTGAANQPQHF. CDR3 in DNA: TGTGCCAGCAGCTTCCAAACAGGGGCAGCGAATCAGCCCCAGCATTTT.

The chain combines TRBV6-2 or TRBV6-3 with TRBJ2-1; 9 bases fit TRBD1. The CDR3 spans 13 residues. CDR1 is MNHEY, CDR2 SVGEGT, per germline. J gave up 10 bases and V 4 bases, and 5 bases lay outside the gene matches. CDR3 residues: CASSWDREMEQFF. The CDR3 DNA reads as TGTGCCAGCAGTTGGGACAGGGAAATGGAGCAGTTCTTC.

The chain employs TRBV5-6 and TRBJ1-2, with a weak D call TRBD1 (5 bases). CDR3 size: 14 residues. The germline V gene has CDR1 SGHDT and CDR2 YYEEEE. V lost 7 bases and J 2 bases, leaving 15 bases between the germline ends. CDR3 bases: TGTGCCAGCGGTGACAGTTTGGGGAACTATGGCTACACCTTC. This translates into CASGDSLGNYGYTF.

This rearrangement joins TRBV3-1 (or the pseudogene TRBV3-2) to TRBJ2-1, with D perhaps TRBD2 (7 bases). V dropped 5 bases and J dropped 1 base, with 21 bases sitting between them. The CDR3 has 18 residues. CDR1 is LGHDT, CDR2 YNNKEL, per germline (reference sequence). In DNA form, the CDR3 reads TGTGCCAGCAGCGCAAGTCGGACGGGGGGCCGTTCCTACAATGAGCAGTTCTTC. It specifies CASSASRTGGRSYNEQFF.

The V gene is TRBV7-2, the J gene TRBJ1-3; D is ambiguous. The CDR3 has 14 amino acids. Looked up from germline, CDR1 is SGHTA and CDR2 is FQGNSA. The V end was cut by 4 bases, the J end by 0 bases, with 7 bases between. The CDR3 loop is CASSSRSSGNTIYF. The CDR3 nucleotides read TGTGCCAGCAGCTCCAGGAGCTCTGGAAACACCATATATTTT.

V gene TRBV11-1 combines with J gene TRBJ1-2, with 7 bases fitting TRBD1. Germline V gene data show CDR1 as SGHAT and CDR2 as FQDESV (reference sequence). This CDR3 is 12 amino acids long. V dropped 8 bases and J dropped 5; count of bases not matched to a gene: 5. The CDR3 spells CASRDSEYGYTF. In DNA form, the CDR3 reads TGTGCCAGCCGGGACAGTGAATATGGCTACACCTTC.

Comments on this clone: The CDR3 does not close with the conserved phenylalanine or tryptophan, likely indicating a read error. The limits of the CDR3 on the DNA are not certain, so only TCRdb's listed CDR3 is given. J is TRBJ1-3 and V is TRBV30; the table gives TRBD1 as D, unverified against the DNA. Germline V CDR1 and CDR2: GTSNPN, SVGIG (reference sequence). The CDR3 is 13 amino acids in total, end residues counted. CDR3 residues: CAWSPRSQGRFYL.

The chain carries TRBV18 and TRBJ1-1; the match to TRBD1 covers 9 bases. Germline V gene sequence: CDR1 KGHSH, CDR2 LQKENI. Unmatched junction bases numbered 4, after V lost 5 bases and J lost 3 bases. This CDR3 is built from 14 residues. In DNA form, the CDR3 reads TGTGCCAGCTCAATCACAGGGGGCGACACTGAAGCTTTCTTT. Its translation: CASSITGGDTEAFF.

The chain links TRBV7-3 to TRBJ2-2; no reliable D call. Germline CDR1 SGHTA, CDR2 FQGTGA. Deletions cut 3 bases from V and 4 bases from J, with 6 bases between. CDR3 length: 13 amino acids. CDR3 loop: CASSFSSTGELFF. The DNA of the CDR3 is TGTGCCAGCAGCTTTTCGAGCACCGGGGAGCTGTTTTTT.